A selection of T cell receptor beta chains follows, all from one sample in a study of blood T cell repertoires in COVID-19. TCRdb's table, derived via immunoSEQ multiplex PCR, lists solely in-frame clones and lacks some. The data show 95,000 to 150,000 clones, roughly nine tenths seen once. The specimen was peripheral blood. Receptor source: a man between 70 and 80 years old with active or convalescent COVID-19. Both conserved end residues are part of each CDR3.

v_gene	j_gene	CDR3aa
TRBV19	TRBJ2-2	CASSTNGGRSTGELFF
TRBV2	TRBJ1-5	CASSGEVQPQHF
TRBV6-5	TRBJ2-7	CASSRLAGASYEQYF
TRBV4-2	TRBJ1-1	CASSQEGTGGRAFF
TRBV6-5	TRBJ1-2	CASRAGGSLYGYTF
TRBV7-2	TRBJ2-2	CASSLQTGDTGELFF
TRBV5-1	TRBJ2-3	CASSLGKGQGYTDTQYF
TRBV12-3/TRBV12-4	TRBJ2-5	CASRPESQETQYF
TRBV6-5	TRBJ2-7	CASRITSGVTYEQYF
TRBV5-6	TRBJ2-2	CASSLVREDTGELFF
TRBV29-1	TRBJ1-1	CSVDVAYGTEAFF
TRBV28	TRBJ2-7	CASRDLPGQGSYEQYF
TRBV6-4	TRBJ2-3	CASSDTGGALDTQYF
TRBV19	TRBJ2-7	CASSRGRRTGTGVYEQYF
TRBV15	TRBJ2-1	CATSRAGGNNEQFF
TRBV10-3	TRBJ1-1	CAISESGGDGAFF
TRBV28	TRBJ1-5	CASSPSAGPLSQPQHF
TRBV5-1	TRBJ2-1	CASSFSTGAYNEQFF
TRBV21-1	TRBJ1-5	CASSERHRGRQPQHF
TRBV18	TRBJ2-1	CASSQPSRGEQFF
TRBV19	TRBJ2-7	CASSPPGLVGDEQYF
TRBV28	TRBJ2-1	CASSALGGLSYNEQFF
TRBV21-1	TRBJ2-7	CASSRETVQGQYF
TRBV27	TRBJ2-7	CASTSLTGQHEQYF
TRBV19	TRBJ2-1	CASSIEGRGEEQFF
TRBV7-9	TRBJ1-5	CASSPGQGGGFHQPQHF
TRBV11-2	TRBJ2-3	CASSFLDTQYF
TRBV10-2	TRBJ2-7	CASSTSGTHYEQYF